Listed here are 32 T cell receptor beta chains from one sample, sequenced in a study of blood T cell repertoires in COVID-19. Sequencing was performed with immunoSEQ multiplex PCR; in TCRdb, only in-frame clones are kept and a portion is missing. Among approximately 73,000 clones listed, approximately 86% were seen once. The sequenced material came from peripheral blood. The receptors derive from a woman aged 60-75 years with acute or convalescent COVID-19.

V gene TRBV4-3 combines with J gene TRBJ2-1; 10 bases fit TRBD2. The V gene's germline CDR1 is LGHNA and CDR2 YSLEER. J was trimmed by 6 bases and V by 4 bases; bases with no gene match: 6. The CDR3 consists of 15 residues. CDR3 sequence (DNA): TGCGCCAGCAGCCCCCTAGCGGGAGTACGCAATGAGCAGTTCTTC. Translation: CASSPLAGVRNEQFF.

This chain uses TRBV12-3 or TRBV12-4 with TRBJ1-5; possibly TRBD1 for D (5 bases). The CDR3 is 12 residues long. Between the trimmed V and J ends, which lost 6 bases and 11 bases, there was a span of 14 bases. CDR3 residues: CASSPIQGSQHF. The CDR3 coding sequence is TGTGCCAGCAGCCCGATTCAGGGATCCCAGCATTTT.

This clone was counted only a few times. V and J are TRBV30 and TRBJ2-3; D perhaps matches TRBD1 (6 bases). Trimming pared 5 bases from V and 4 bases from J, leaving 13 bases between. The CDR3 consists of 13 residues. Germline CDR1 GTSNPN, CDR2 SVGIG (reference sequence). The CDR3 sequence: CAWGQRRADTQYF. The CDR3 DNA reads as TGTGCCTGGGGACAGCGGCGGGCAGATACGCAGTATTTT. The variable domain in full, completed from reference TRBV30 and TRBJ2-3, reads SQTIHQWPATLVQPVGSPLSLECTVEGTSNPNLYWYRQAAGRGLQLLFYSVGIGQISSEVPQNLSASRPQDRQFILSSKKLLLSDSGFYLCAWGQRRADTQYFGPGTRLTVL.

The rearrangement links TRBV5-1 to TRBJ1-2, with 7 bases aligning to TRBD1. This CDR3 comprises 18 residues. V was clipped by 0 bases and J by 4 bases; unmatched bases: 15. The germline V gene encodes CDR1 SGHRS and CDR2 YFSETQ. The CDR3: CASSLGSVDRRTPYGYTF. The CDR3 DNA sequence: TGCGCCAGCAGCTTGGGGAGCGTGGACAGGAGGACACCCTATGGCTACACCTTC.

The chain combines TRBV18 with TRBJ1-1, with 9 nucleotides matching TRBD1. This CDR3 has 16 residues. CDR1 and CDR2 from the germline V gene are KGHSH and LQKENI. With 1 base clipped from V and 5 bases from J, the junction kept 8 bases outside the gene matches. The CDR3 sequence is CASSPQGTGRWTEAFF. The CDR3 DNA sequence: TGTGCCAGCTCACCACAGGGGACAGGGCGGTGGACTGAAGCTTTCTTT. Drawing the rest from reference TRBV18 and TRBJ1-1, the complete variable domain is NAGVMQNPRHLVRRRGQEARLRCSPMKGHSHVYWYRQLPEEGLKFMVYLQKENIIDESGMPKERFSAEFPKEGPSILRIQQVVRGDSAAYFCASSPQGTGRWTEAFFGQGTRLTVV.

The rearrangement links TRBV15 to TRBJ1-1; no reliable D call. The CDR3 totals 15 residues. V was pared by 1 base and J by 0 bases, with 9 bases between. Germline lookup yields CDR1 LNHNV and CDR2 YYDKDF (reference sequence). Here the CDR3 reads CATSRGEGMNTEAFF. The CDR3 DNA sequence: TGTGCCACCAGCAGAGGGGAGGGTATGAACACTGAAGCTTTCTTT.

The chain couples TRBV3-1 (or the pseudogene TRBV3-2) to TRBJ1-2, with 10 bases matching TRBD1. The CDR3 is 16 residues long. The germline V gene has CDR1 LGHDT and CDR2 YNNKEL (reference sequence). The V segment lost 4 bases and the J segment 5 bases; nucleotides outside the gene matches: 10. The CDR3 here is CASSRSGTGVLYGYTF. CDR3 nucleotide sequence: TGTGCCAGCAGCCGCTCCGGGACAGGGGTACTATATGGCTACACCTTC.

V and J are TRBV11-1 and TRBJ2-2; D perhaps matches TRBD1 (6 bases). CDR3 length: 15 residues. Looked up from germline, CDR1 is SGHAT and CDR2 is FQDESV (reference sequence). Trimming removed 0 bases from V and 6 bases from J, with 11 bases in between. The CDR3 coding sequence is TGTGCCAGCAGCTTAGCAGGGGGAAGGGCCGGGGAGCTGTTTTTT. Translating it yields CASSLAGGRAGELFF.

The chain couples TRBV2 to TRBJ2-1, with 7 bases fitting TRBD2. The CDR3 is 16 residues long. The trim removed 3 bases at V and 3 bases at J, leaving 8 bases unmatched. In germline, CDR1 is SNHLY, CDR2 FYNNEI. The CDR3 is CASSEEEGLLYNEQFF. In DNA, the CDR3 is TGTGCCAGCAGTGAGGAGGAGGGACTACTCTACAATGAGCAGTTCTTC.

The chain uses TRBV4-3 and TRBJ1-2; 11 nucleotides align to TRBD1. Looked up from germline, CDR1 is LGHNA and CDR2 is YSLEER. The CDR3 loop spans 15 amino acids. V lost 4 bases and J lost 3; bases outside the gene matches: 4. CDR3 region: CASSPGQGVDYGYTF. CDR3 DNA sequence: TGCGCCAGCAGCCCGGGACAGGGGGTCGACTATGGCTACACCTTC.

The J gene is TRBJ1-2, the V gene TRBV10-3, with D perhaps TRBD1 (5 bases). V gave up 4 bases and J gave up 5 bases, with 14 bases separating them. The CDR3 sequence is 14 residues long. The germline V gene encodes CDR1 ENHRY and CDR2 SYGVKD. This CDR3 reads CAISGGAPSYGYTF. CDR3 nucleotides: TGTGCCATCAGTGGTGGGGCCCCTTCATATGGCTACACCTTC.

This clone was recorded only once. The chain has TRBV28 and TRBJ1-1; 8 nucleotides align to TRBD1. CDR3 size: 13 residues. Germline V lookup: CDR1 MDHEN, CDR2 SYDVKM. After removal of 11 bases from V and 1 base from J, the junction contained 6 bases not matched to a gene. In DNA, the CDR3 is TGTGCCGGGAGAGGACAGGGGAACACTGAAGCTTTCTTT. It translates to CAGRGQGNTEAFF.

The rearrangement uses TRBV11-2 and TRBJ1-1; 7 bases match TRBD1. The CDR3 length is 13 residues. V lost 5 bases, J lost 10 bases, and 10 bases stayed unmatched. CDR1 is SGHAT, CDR2 FQNNGV, per germline. The CDR3 DNA follows: TGTGCCAGCAGCACACAGCAACAGGGGTTAGCTTTCTTT. This gives the protein CASSTQQQGLAFF. The whole variable domain, remainder taken from reference TRBV11-2 and TRBJ1-1, is EAGVAQSPRYKIIEKRQSVAFWCNPISGHATLYWYQQILGQGPKLLIQFQNNGVVDDSQLPKDRFSAERLKGVDSTLKIQPAKLEDSAVYLCASSTQQQGLAFFGQGTRLTVV.

The chain is built from TRBV7-2 and TRBJ2-7; perhaps TRBD2 as D (7 bases). V was clipped by 5 bases and J by 6 bases, with 17 bases between them. CDR1 SGHTA and CDR2 FQGNSA come from the germline V gene. CDR3 length equals 14 residues. The CDR3 sequence: CASSPSVGGREQYF. For the CDR3, the DNA is TGTGCCAGCAGCCCTAGTGTGGGGGGGCGCGAGCAGTACTTC.

The CDR3 spells CASSSPQRGPADEQYF. The DNA for the CDR3 is TGTGCCAGCAGCTCTCCCCAGAGGGGGCCGGCGGACGAGCAGTACTTC. V usage is TRBV28 and J usage is TRBJ2-7; TRBD1 aligns across 7 bases. From germline, CDR1 is MDHEN and CDR2 SYDVKM. The CDR3 runs to 16 residues. The J segment lost 5 bases and the V segment lost 6 bases, leaving 16 bases of the junction unmatched.

The chain employs TRBV28 and TRBJ1-4, with 7 bases aligning to TRBD1. V lost 3 bases, J lost 7 bases, and 8 bases stayed unmatched. In germline, CDR1 is MDHEN, CDR2 SYDVKM. CDR3 size: 15 residues. The CDR3 sequence: CASSFRTGVGEKLFF. DNA for the CDR3: TGTGCCAGCAGTTTTCGCACAGGGGTCGGTGAAAAACTGTTTTTT.

The table lists this clone with a count of one. This chain uses TRBV6-5 with TRBJ1-2, with 7 bases lining up with TRBD1. The CDR3 runs to 15 residues. The V and J ends lost 5 bases and 4 bases, in that order; junction bases with no gene match: 10. CDR1 is MNHEY and CDR2 is SVGAGI in the germline V gene. This CDR3 is CASSTQMTGFYGYTF. In DNA form, the CDR3 reads TGTGCCAGCAGTACCCAAATGACAGGGTTCTATGGCTACACCTTC.

The chain employs TRBV24-1 and TRBJ1-2; 8 nucleotides agree with TRBD1. Looked up from germline, CDR1 is KGHDR and CDR2 is SFDVKD. The junction had 10 bases not matched to a gene; V was cut back by 4 bases and J by 4 bases. The CDR3 spans 16 residues. CDR3 sequence: CATSDPTTGDVYGYTF. Written as DNA, the CDR3 is TGTGCCACCAGTGACCCTACGACAGGGGATGTCTATGGCTACACCTTC.

This clone was seen only a few times. The V call is TRBV27, the J call TRBJ1-4, with unresolved D. Germline loops: CDR1 MNHEY, CDR2 SMNVEV (reference sequence). This CDR3 region has 17 residues. The V gene lost 2 bases and the J gene lost 8 bases, with 21 bases spanning the gap. The CDR3 here is CASSLEWADTRNEKLFF. The CDR3 DNA sequence: TGTGCCAGCAGTTTAGAGTGGGCAGACACTCGGAACGAAAAACTGTTTTTT. Variable domain in full (rest from reference TRBV27 and TRBJ1-4): EAQVTQNPRYLITVTGKKLTVTCSQNMNHEYMSWYRQDPGLGLRQIYYSMNVEVTDKGDVPEGYKVSRKEKRNFPLILESPSPNQTSLYFCASSLEWADTRNEKLFFGSGTQLSVL.

The sample holds one count of this clone. The rearrangement links TRBV27 to TRBJ2-5; 8 bases map to TRBD2. V lost 4 bases and J lost 6; bases outside the gene matches: 10. This CDR3 spans 15 amino acids. CDR1 MNHEY and CDR2 SMNVEV come from the germline V gene (reference sequence). CDR3 nucleotides: TGTGCCAGCAGTTCGATCGTAGCGGGGAGGCAGACCCAGTACTTC. Translated: CASSSIVAGRQTQYF.

The genes are TRBV9 and TRBJ2-2, with 7 bases identical to TRBD1. V lost 3 bases to trimming and J lost 5 bases; unmatched junction nucleotides: 1. CDR1 and CDR2 from the germline V gene are SGDLS and YYNGEE. CDR3 length: 13 residues. This CDR3 reads CASSAQGTGELFF. CDR3 bases: TGTGCCAGCAGCGCACAGGGGACCGGGGAGCTGTTTTTT.

This chain joins TRBV28 and TRBJ1-3; D remains ambiguous. The CDR3 length is 14 residues. Germline CDR1 and CDR2: MDHEN and SYDVKM. V was clipped by 7 bases and J by 2 bases, with 12 bases between them. The CDR3 bases are TGTGCCAGCACCACCCCGAGCGCTGGAAACACCATATATTTT. It translates to CASTTPSAGNTIYF.

The chain has TRBV6-2 or TRBV6-3 and TRBJ2-2; 7 bases are a match to TRBD1. Per germline, CDR1 MNHEY and CDR2 SVGEGT. V lost 5 bases and J lost 5; bases outside the gene matches: 8. The CDR3 length is 15 residues. The CDR3 is CASSAGTDPTGELFF. For the CDR3, the DNA is TGTGCCAGCAGTGCCGGGACAGATCCAACCGGGGAGCTGTTTTTT.

The genes are TRBV7-9 and TRBJ1-3; D unclear. Per the germline V gene, CDR1 is SEHNR and CDR2 is FQNEAQ (reference sequence). The CDR3 runs to 13 residues. V was clipped by 10 bases and J by 1 base, with 11 bases between them. The CDR3 protein is CAISGTSGNTIYF. The CDR3 nucleotides read TGTGCCATTTCAGGAACGTCTGGAAACACCATATATTTT.

V usage is TRBV6-4 and J usage is TRBJ2-7, with a weak D call TRBD2 (6 bases). CDR1 and CDR2 (germline): MRHNA, SNTAGT. The V end was cut by 3 bases, the J end by 6 bases, with 12 bases between. This CDR3 has 13 amino acids. CDR3: CASSDPRGGEQYF. The CDR3 DNA reads TGTGCCAGCAGTGATCCCCGGGGAGGCGAGCAGTACTTC.

The chain uses TRBV4-1 and TRBJ2-3; a possible D gene is TRBD2 (6 bases). This CDR3 region has 14 residues. V gave up 1 base and J gave up 1 base, with 6 bases separating them. CDR1 and CDR2 from the germline V gene are MGHRA and YSYEKL. CDR3 sequence (DNA): TGCGCCAGCAGCCAAGGCGGGGGCACAGATACGCAGTATTTT. Translating it yields CASSQGGGTDTQYF.

CDR3 sequence reads: CASSLWGQGKDTQYF. The CDR3 bases are TGTGCCAGCAGCTTGTGGGGACAGGGGAAAGATACGCAGTATTTT. V gene TRBV7-3 combines with J gene TRBJ2-3, with 10 bases that match TRBD1. Unmatched junction bases numbered 5, after V lost 3 bases and J lost 5 bases. Germline V gene data show CDR1 as SGHTA and CDR2 as FQGTGA. The CDR3 is made up of 15 amino acids.

This clone was counted once. The chain has TRBV9 and TRBJ2-3, with 10 nucleotides matching TRBD2. This CDR3 is built from 15 residues. In germline, CDR1 is SGDLS, CDR2 YYNGEE. J lost 6 bases, V lost 4 bases, and 8 bases had no gene match. CDR3 sequence (DNA): TGTGCCAGCAGCTTATCAGCGGGAGGGCGTGATACGCAGTATTTT. Encoded protein: CASSLSAGGRDTQYF.

The chain joins TRBV20-1 to TRBJ2-7; 8 positions agree with TRBD2. The germline V gene encodes CDR1 DFQATT and CDR2 SNEGSKA (reference sequence). The trim removed 3 bases at V and 0 bases at J, leaving 10 bases unmatched. CDR3 length: 16 residues. This chain's CDR3 is CSASQAGDPSSYEQYF. The CDR3 DNA reads as TGCAGTGCTAGTCAAGCGGGAGACCCGAGCTCCTACGAGCAGTACTTC.

V gene TRBV9 combines with J gene TRBJ2-3; 11 bases are a match to TRBD2. Trimming at V came to 3 bases and at J to 3 bases, leaving 3 bases not matched to a gene. From germline, CDR1 is SGDLS and CDR2 YYNGEE. The CDR3 extends over 15 amino acids. The CDR3 loop reads CASSASGRSTDTQYF. Written as DNA, the CDR3 is TGTGCCAGCAGCGCTAGCGGGAGGTCGACAGATACGCAGTATTTT.

The rearrangement uses TRBV10-2 and TRBJ2-7, with 9 bases identical to TRBD1. V dropped 6 bases and J dropped 5; count of bases not matched to a gene: 8. The germline gives CDR1 WSHSY, CDR2 SAAADI. CDR3 length equals 14 residues. The CDR3 DNA sequence: TGCGCCAGCAGACCGGGACAGGGAATCGACGAGCAGTACTTC. It translates to CASRPGQGIDEQYF.

V and J are TRBV5-1 and TRBJ2-7; 11 bases fit TRBD2. Germline assignment: CDR1 SGHRS and CDR2 YFSETQ. V lost 2 bases and J lost 3; bases outside the gene matches: 4. The CDR3 loop spans 15 amino acids. This chain's CDR3 is CASSLLAGAHYEQYF. The CDR3 coding sequence is TGCGCCAGCAGCTTACTAGCGGGAGCCCACTACGAGCAGTACTTC. The full variable domain, its missing parts supplied by reference TRBV5-1 and TRBJ2-7, is KAGVTQTPRYLIKTRGQQVTLSCSPISGHRSVSWYQQTPGQGLQFLFEYFSETQRNKGNFPGRFSGRQFSNSRSEMNVSTLELGDSALYLCASSLLAGAHYEQYFGPGTRLTVT.